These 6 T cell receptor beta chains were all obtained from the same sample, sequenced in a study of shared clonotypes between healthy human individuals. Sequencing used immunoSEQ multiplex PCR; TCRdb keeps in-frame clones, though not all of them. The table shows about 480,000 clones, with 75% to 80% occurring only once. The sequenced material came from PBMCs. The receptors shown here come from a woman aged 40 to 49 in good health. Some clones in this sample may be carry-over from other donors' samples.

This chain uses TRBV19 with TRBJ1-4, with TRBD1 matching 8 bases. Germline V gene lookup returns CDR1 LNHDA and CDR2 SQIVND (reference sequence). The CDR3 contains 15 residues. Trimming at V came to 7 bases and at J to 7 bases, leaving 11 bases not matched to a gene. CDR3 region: CASMGVRTGSEKLFF. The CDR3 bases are TGTGCCAGTATGGGCGTCCGGACAGGGAGTGAAAAACTGTTTTTT. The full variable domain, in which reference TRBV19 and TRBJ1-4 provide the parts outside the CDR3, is DGGITQSPKYLFRKEGQNVTLSCEQNLNHDAMYWYRQDPGQGLRLIYYSQIVNDFQKGDIAEGYSVSREKKESFPLTVTSAQKNPTAFYLCASMGVRTGSEKLFFGSGTQLSVL.

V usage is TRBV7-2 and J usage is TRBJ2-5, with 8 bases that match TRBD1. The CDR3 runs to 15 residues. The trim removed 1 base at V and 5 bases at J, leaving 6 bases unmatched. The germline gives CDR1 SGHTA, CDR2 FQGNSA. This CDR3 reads CASSLGAGGWETQYF. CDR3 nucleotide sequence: TGTGCCAGCAGCTTAGGTGCAGGGGGCTGGGAGACCCAGTACTTC.

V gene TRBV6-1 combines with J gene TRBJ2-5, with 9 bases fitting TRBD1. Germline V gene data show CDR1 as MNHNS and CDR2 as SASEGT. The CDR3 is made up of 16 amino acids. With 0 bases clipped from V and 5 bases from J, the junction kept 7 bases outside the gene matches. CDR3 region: CASSEARGQGWETQYF. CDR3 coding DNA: TGTGCCAGCAGTGAAGCGCGGGGACAGGGTTGGGAGACCCAGTACTTC.

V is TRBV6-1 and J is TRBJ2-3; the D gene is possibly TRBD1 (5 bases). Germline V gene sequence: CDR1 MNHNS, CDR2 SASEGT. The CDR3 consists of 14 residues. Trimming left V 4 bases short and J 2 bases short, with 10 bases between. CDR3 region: CASSGGQPTDTQYF. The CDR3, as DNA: TGTGCCAGCAGTGGGGGCCAGCCCACAGATACGCAGTATTTT.

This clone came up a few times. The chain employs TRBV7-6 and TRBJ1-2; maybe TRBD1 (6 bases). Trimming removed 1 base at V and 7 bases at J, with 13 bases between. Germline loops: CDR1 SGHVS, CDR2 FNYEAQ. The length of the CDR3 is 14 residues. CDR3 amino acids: CASSLGGRGTGYTF. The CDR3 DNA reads TGTGCCAGCAGCTTAGGCGGCAGGGGAACTGGCTACACCTTC.

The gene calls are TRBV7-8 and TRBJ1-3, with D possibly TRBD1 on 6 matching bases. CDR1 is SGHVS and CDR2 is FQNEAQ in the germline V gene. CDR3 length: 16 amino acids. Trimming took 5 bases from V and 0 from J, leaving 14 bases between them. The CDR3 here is CASSLRQVLSGNTIYF. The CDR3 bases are TGTGCCAGCAGCCTGCGACAGGTCCTCTCTGGAAACACCATATATTTT. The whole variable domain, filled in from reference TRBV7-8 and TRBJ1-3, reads GAGVSQSPRYKVAKRGQDVALRCDPISGHVSLFWYQQALGQGPEFLTYFQNEAQLDKSGLPSDRFFAERPEGSVSTLKIQRTQQEDSAVYLCASSLRQVLSGNTIYFGEGSWLTVV.